The entry that follows covers one TCR beta chain sequence. Its antigen is not identified. Germline and junction disagree at one end, which may indicate a read error. CDR3 length equals 16 residues. The germline CDR1 and CDR2 sequences are SGHAT and FQNNGV. This record comes from a study of response to subunit inactivated influenza vaccine. Study outcomes and limitations: Authors suggested each seasonal influenza vaccination recruits few new T cells.

TCRdb redid the calling of the RT-PCR reads with MiXCR, one entry per CDR3 protein. The sample has hundreds of thousands of distinct CDR3 sequences; 15% to 20% are singletons. Sequencing was performed on CD4+ T cells sorted from PBMCs, taken roughly 24 months after vaccination. The chain carries TRBV11-2 and TRBJ2-1; TRBD2 aligns across 10 bases. This TCR was sampled from a man aged 45-69 years who received an inactivated influenza vaccine. CDR3 region: CASSSISGRSYHEQFF. CDR3 coding DNA: TGTGCCAGCAGCTCGATTAGCGGGAGGAGCTACCATGAGCAGTTCTTC.